This TCR beta chain originates from a study of OX40 agonist ivuxolimab in advanced cancers. In the study overall: Dose-escalation patients had hepatocellular carcinoma, melanoma, renal cell or head and neck cancer. The dose-escalation cohort was about 83% male, with a mean age of around 60 years, ranging about 23 to 79. Prior therapy, whether anti-PD-1, anti-PD-L1 or anti-CTLA-4, was allowed, and 30% to 40% had some.

The cohort excluded patients with autoimmune disease history or systemic immunosuppression. Only in-frame clones appear in the TCRdb table, and some are missing; sequencing was by immunoSEQ multiplex PCR. The sample records about 54,000 clones, approximately 84% being singletons. V dropped 4 bases and J dropped 4; count of bases not matched to a gene: 7. The CDR3 length is 16 residues. The germline V gene has CDR1 MNHEY and CDR2 SMNVEV (reference sequence). The gene calls are TRBV27 and TRBJ2-3; 11 bases map to TRBD2. The material was CD4+ or CD8+ T cells sorted from blood, obtained in a trial of the OX40 agonist ivuxolimab. The clonotype originates from an adult with an advanced solid tumor such as melanoma, head and neck, liver or kidney cancer. The CDR3 coding sequence is TGTGCCAGCAGTTCCGGACTAGCGGGTTATGCAGATACGCAGTATTTT. Amino acids: CASSSGLAGYADTQYF.